This TCR beta chain was sequenced for a study of a mutant IDH1 vaccine in newly diagnosed glioma (dated by TCRdb to 2020 to 2022). Study-wide context: Patients were given eight vaccinations, in weeks 1, 3, 5, 7, 11, 15, 19 and 23, which matched visits V03 through V10. Vaccination was initiated 4-6 weeks after radiotherapy alone, or concurrently with temozolomide cycles in the chemotherapy-containing groups. Of the roughly 34 treated patients, 62.5% were male and roughly 38% were female, and a mean age of approximately 40 years was recorded. Prior to enrollment, standard therapy consisting of radiotherapy alone, temozolomide alone, or radiochemotherapy with temozolomide had been administered to patients, with the combination being received by most patients. Peripheral blood was collected at six visits: V03 (baseline), V05, V07, V10, V12 and V13. For exploratory analyses, fewer than 30 treated patients had longitudinal TCRB deep sequencing done wherever samples were available. Study-level results and caveats: The authors noted that analyses of patient blood samples could not be reproduced because of sample limitations. Changes in the top peripheral T cell clonotypes picked up by TCRB sequencing did not appear to be linked to pseudoprogression. Immune responses induced by the vaccine were seen in approximately 93% of patients across multiple MHC alleles. PBMC samples for TCRB deep sequencing were selected based on availability.

Comment on this clone: Its antigen is currently not known. Base qualities are not provided; no much larger clone lies one nucleotide away.

The time point label corresponds to: week 5, during vaccination. Each vaccine dose, consisting of 300 ug of a 20-mer mutant IDH1 peptide in Montanide, was administered subcutaneously with topical imiquimod. All donors had newly diagnosed IDH1-mutant astrocytomas of WHO grade 3 or 4 that showed loss of nuclear ATRX. The samples were drawn from NOA16, a multicentre, single-arm, open-label phase I trial in Germany that tested a mutant IDH1 peptide vaccine in humans for the first time. Genomic DNA for TCRB sequencing was extracted from EDTA blood using the DNeasy Blood and Tissue Kit. Library creation used the immunoSEQ multiplex PCR assay. Following the manufacturer's protocol, the hsTCRB Kit was used to amplify rearranged TCR beta chain sequences. Sequencing of TCRB libraries was carried out on an Illumina MiSeq. On the study's bioinformatics: The proprietary platform of the kit vendor was used for demultiplexing, trimming and gene mapping. TCRdb retrieved this table from immuneACCESS and kept in-frame rearrangements only. Not all clones are present; in checked studies, unresolved V genes account for under half, and no reason is known for the remainder. V and J calls and clone size are those listed in that table; D and trimming were worked out from the DNA. The sample includes about 58,000 clones, with 80% to 90% observed a single time. 7.4% of the sample belongs to the ten largest clones.

Per the germline V gene (reference sequence), GTSNPN is the CDR1 and SVGIG is the CDR2. V gives up 2 bases and J gives up 0 bases, and the segment between their germline ends measures 7 bases. The CDR3 measures 13 amino acids from cysteine to phenylalanine. Here the CDR3 DNA is all that survives: 39 bases in frame from base 1. The clonotype originates from a woman aged 45-59 years with glioma. The rearranged chain carries TRBV30 and TRBJ1-1; a tentative D call is TRBD1 (5 bases match). The input for sequencing was PBMCs, taken from a glioma patient whose treatment included an IDH1 peptide vaccine. The CDR3 region: CAWSPGMNTEAFF. The nucleotides read TGTGCCTGGAGTCCAGGGATGAACACTGAAGCTTTCTTT.